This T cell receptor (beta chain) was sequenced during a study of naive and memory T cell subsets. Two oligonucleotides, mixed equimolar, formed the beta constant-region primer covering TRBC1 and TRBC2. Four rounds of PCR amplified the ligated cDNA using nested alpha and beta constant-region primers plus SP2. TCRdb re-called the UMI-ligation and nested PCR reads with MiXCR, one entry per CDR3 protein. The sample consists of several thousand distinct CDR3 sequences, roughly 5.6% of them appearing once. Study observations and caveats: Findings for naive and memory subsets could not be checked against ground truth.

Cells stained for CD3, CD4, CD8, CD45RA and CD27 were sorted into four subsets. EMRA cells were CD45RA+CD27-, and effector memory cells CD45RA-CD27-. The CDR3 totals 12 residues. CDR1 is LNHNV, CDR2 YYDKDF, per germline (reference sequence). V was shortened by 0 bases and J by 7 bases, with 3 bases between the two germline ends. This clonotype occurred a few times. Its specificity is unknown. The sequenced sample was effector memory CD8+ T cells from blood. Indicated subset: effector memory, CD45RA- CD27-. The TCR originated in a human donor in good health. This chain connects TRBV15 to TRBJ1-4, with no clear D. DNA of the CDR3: TGTGCCACCAGCAGAGATTTTGAAAAACTGTTTTTT. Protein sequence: CATSRDFEKLFF.